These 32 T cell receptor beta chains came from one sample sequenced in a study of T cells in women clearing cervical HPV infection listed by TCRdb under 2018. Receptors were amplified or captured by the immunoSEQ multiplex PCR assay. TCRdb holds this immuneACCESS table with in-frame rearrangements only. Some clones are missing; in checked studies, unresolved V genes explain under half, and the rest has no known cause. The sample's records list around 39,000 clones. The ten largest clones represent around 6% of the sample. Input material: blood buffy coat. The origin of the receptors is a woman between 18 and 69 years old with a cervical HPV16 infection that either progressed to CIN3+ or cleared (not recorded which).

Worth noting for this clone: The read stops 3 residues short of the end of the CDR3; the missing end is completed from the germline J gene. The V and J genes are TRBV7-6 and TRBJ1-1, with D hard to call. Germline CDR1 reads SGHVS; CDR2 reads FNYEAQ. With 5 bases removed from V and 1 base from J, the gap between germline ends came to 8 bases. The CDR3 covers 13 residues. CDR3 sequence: CASSLRQNTEAFF. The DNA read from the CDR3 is TGTGCCAGCAGCCTTAGACAGAACACTGAA.

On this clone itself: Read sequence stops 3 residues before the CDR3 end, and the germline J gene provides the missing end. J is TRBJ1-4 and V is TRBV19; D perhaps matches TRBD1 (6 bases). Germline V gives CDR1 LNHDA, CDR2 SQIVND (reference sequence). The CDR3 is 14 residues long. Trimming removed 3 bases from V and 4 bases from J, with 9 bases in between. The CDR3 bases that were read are TGTGCCAGTAGTATGGGACAAATTAATGAAAAA. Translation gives CASSMGQINEK. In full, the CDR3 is CASSMGQINEKLFF.

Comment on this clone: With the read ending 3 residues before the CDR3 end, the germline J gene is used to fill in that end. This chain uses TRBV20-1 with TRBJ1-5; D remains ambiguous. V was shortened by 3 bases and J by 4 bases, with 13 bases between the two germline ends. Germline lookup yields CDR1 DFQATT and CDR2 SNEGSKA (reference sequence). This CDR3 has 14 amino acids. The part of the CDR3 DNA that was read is TGCAGTGCTAGCCGGAGAGGCGGGAATCAGCCC. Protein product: CSASRRGGNQP. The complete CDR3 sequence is CSASRRGGNQPQHF.

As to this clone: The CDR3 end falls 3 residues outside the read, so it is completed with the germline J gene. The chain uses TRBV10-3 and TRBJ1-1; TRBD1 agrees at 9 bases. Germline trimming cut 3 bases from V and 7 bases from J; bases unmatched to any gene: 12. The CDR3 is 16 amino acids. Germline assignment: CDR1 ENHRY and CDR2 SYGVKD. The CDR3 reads CAISESDTGGGREAFF. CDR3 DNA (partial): TGTGCCATCAGTGAATCTGATACAGGGGGCGGGCGTGAA.

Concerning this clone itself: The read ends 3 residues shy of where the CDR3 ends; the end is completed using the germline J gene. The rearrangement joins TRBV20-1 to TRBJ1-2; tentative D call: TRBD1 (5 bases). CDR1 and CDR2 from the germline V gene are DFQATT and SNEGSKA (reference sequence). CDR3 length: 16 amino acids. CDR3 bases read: TGCAGTGCTTCAGGGCTGGGACTAGCGGACTCCTACGAC. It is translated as CSASGLGLADSYD. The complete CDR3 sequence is CSASGLGLADSYDYTF.

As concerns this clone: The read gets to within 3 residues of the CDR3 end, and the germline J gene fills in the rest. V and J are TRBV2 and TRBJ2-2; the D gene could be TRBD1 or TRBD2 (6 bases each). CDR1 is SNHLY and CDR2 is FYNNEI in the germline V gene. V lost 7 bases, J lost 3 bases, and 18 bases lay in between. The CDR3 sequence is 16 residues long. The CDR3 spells CASTKGGGQHTGELFF. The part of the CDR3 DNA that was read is TGTGCCAGCACCAAAGGGGGAGGACAGCACACCGGGGAG.

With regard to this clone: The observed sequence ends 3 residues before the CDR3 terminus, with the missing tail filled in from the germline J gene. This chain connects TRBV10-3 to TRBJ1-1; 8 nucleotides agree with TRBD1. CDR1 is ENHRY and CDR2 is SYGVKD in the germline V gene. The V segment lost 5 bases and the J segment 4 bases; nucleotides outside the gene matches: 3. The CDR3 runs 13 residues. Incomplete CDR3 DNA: TGTGCCATCAGTAATACAGGGGGCACTGAA. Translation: CAISNTGGTE. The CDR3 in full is CAISNTGGTEAFF.

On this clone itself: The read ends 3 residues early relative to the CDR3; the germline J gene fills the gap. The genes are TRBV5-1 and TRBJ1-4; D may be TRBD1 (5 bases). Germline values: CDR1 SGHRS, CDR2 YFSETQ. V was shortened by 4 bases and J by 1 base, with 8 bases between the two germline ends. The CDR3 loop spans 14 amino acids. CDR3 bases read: TGCGCCAGCAGCGTGGACAAAACTAATGAAAAA. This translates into CASSVDKTNEK. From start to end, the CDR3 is CASSVDKTNEKLFF.

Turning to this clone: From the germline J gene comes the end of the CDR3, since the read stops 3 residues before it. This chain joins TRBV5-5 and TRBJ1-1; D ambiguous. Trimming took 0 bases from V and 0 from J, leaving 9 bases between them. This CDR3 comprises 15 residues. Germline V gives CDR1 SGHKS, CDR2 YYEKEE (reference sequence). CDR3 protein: CASSLGEYMNTEAFF. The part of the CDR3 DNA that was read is TGTGCCAGCAGCTTGGGAGAATACATGAACACTGAA.

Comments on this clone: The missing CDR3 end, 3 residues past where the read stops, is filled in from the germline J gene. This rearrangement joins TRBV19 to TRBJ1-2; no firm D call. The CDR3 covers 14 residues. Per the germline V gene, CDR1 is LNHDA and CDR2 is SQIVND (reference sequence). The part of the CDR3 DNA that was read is TGTGCCAGTAGTATACTAGCGGGAGCGGAAGAC. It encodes CASSILAGAED. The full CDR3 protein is CASSILAGAEDYTF.

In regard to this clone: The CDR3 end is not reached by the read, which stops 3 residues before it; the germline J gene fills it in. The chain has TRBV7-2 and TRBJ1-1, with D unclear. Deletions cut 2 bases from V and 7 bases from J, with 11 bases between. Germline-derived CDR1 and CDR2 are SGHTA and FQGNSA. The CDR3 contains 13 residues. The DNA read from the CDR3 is TGTGCCAGCAGCTTACGGCGGGGAATTGAA. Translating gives CASSLRRGIE. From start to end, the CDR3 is CASSLRRGIEAFF.

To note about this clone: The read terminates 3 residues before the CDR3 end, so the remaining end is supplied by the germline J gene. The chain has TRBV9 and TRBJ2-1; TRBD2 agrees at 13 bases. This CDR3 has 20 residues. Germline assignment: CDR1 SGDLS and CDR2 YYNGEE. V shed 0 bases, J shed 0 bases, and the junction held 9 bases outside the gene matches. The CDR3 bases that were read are TGTGCCAGCAGCGTAGCCCCCGGGACTAGCGGGACGAGCTCCTACAATGAG. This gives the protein CASSVAPGTSGTSSYNE. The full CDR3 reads CASSVAPGTSGTSSYNEQFF.

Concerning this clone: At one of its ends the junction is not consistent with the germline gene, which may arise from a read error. The covered CDR3 bases are TGCAGTGCTCGAACCCGGGACTCCTCCAATGAG. Encoded protein: CSARTRDSSNE. The full-length CDR3 reads as CSARTRDSSNEQFF. This chain connects TRBV20-1 to TRBJ2-1, with a possible D match to TRBD2 (6 bases). The CDR3 is cut off 3 residues early in the read; its end comes from the germline J gene. CDR3 length equals 14 residues. CDR1 is DFQATT, CDR2 SNEGSKA, per germline (reference sequence).

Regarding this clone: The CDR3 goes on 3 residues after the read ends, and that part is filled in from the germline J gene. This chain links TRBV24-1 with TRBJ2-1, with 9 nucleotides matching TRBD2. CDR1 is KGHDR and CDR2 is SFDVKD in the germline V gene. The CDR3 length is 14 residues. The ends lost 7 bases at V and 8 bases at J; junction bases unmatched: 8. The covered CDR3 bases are TGTGCCACCAGCGGGCGGGAGGGCCACGATGAG. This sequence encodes CATSGREGHDE. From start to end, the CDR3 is CATSGREGHDEQFF.

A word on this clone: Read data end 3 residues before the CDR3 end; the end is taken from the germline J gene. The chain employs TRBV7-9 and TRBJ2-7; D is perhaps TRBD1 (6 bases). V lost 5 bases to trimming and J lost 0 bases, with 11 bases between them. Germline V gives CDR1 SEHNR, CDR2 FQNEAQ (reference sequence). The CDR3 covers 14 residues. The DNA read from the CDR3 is TGTGCCAGCAGCACGATGGGGGCCTCCTACGAG. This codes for CASSTMGASYE. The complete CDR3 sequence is CASSTMGASYEQYF.

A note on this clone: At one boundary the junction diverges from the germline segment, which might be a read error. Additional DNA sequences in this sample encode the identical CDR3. The CDR3 loop reads CASSIGQDSGNTIYF. The sequenced CDR3 bases are TGTGCCAGTAGTATCGGACAGGACTCTGGAAACACA. The chain recombines TRBV19 with TRBJ1-3; TRBD1 matches at 7 bases. Sequencing ends 3 residues short of the CDR3 end; the germline J gene provides the rest. The CDR3 loop spans 15 amino acids. The germline V gene encodes CDR1 LNHDA and CDR2 SQIVND (reference sequence).

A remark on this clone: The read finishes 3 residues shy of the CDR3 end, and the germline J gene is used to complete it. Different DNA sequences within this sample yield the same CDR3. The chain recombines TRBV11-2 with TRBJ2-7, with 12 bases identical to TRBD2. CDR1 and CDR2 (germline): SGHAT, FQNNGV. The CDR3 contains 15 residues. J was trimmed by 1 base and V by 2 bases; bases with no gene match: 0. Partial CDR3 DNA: TGTGCCAGCAGCTTACTAGCGGGAGGGTCCTACGAG. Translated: CASSLLAGGSYE. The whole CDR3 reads CASSLLAGGSYEQYF.

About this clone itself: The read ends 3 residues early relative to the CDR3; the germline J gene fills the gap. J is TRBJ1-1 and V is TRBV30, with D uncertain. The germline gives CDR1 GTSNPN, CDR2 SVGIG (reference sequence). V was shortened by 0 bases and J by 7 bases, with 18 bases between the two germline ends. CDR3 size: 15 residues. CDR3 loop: CAWSVDSGESSEAFF. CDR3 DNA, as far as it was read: TGTGCCTGGAGTGTAGACTCCGGGGAGTCTAGTGAA.

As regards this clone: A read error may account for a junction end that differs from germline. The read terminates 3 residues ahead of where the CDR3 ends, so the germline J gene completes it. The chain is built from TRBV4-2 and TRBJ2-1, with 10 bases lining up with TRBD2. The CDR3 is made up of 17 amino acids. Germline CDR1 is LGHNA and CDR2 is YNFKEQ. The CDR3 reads CASSQTLAGGDYNEQFF. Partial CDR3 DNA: TGCGCCAGCAGCCAAACCTTAGCGGGAGGCGACTACAATGAG.

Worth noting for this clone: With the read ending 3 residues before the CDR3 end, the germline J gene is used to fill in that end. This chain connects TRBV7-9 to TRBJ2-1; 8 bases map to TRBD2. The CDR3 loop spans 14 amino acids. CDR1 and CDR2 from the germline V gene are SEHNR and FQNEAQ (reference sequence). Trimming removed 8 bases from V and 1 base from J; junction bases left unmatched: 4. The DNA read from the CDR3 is TGTGCCAGCCGGGCGGGGGGTTCCTACAATGAG. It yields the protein CASRAGGSYNE. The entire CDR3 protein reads CASRAGGSYNEQFF.

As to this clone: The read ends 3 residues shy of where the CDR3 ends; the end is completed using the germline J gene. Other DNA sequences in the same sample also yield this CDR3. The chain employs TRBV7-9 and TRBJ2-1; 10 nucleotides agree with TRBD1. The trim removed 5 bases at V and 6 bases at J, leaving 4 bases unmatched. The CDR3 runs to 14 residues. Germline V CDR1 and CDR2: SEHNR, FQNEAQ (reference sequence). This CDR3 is CASSPGTGANEQFF. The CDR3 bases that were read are TGTGCCAGCAGCCCCGGGACAGGGGCCAATGAG.

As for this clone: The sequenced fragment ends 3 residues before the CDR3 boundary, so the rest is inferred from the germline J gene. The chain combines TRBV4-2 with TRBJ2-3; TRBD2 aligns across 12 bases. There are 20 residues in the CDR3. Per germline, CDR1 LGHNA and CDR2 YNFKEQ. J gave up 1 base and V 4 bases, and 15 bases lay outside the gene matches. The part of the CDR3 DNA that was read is TGTGCCAGCAGCCCGGCGACTAGCGGGAGAGGGTGGGCCCGCACAGATACG. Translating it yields CASSPATSGRGWARTDT. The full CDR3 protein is CASSPATSGRGWARTDTQYF.

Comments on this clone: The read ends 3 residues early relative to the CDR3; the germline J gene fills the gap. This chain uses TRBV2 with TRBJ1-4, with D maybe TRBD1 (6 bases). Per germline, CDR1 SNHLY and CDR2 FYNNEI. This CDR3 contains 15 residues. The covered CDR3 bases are TGTGCCAGCAGCCCTACCTCGGGACAATATTCACCA. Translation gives CASSPTSGQYSP. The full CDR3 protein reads CASSPTSGQYSPLFF. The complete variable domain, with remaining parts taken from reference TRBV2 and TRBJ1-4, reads EPEVTQTPSHQVTQMGQEVILRCVPISNHLYFYWYRQILGQKVEFLVSFYNNEISEKSEIFDDQFSVERPDGSNFTLKIRSTKLEDSAMYFCASSPTSGQYSPLFFGSGTQLSVL.

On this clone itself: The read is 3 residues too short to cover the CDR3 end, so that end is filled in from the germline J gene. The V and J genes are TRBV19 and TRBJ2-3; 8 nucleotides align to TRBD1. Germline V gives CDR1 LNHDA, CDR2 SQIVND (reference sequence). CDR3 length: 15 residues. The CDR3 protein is CASSIDQGANQPQYF. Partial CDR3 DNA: TGTGCCAGTAGTATAGACCAGGGGGCAAATCAGCCG.

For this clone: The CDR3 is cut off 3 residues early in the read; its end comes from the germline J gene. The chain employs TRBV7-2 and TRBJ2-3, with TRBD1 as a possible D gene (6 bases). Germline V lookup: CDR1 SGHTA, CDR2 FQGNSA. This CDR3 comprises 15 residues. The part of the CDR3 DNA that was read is TGTGCCAGCAGCTTAAACAGGGACGGCAATCAGCCG. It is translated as CASSLNRDGNQP. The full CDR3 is CASSLNRDGNQPQYF.

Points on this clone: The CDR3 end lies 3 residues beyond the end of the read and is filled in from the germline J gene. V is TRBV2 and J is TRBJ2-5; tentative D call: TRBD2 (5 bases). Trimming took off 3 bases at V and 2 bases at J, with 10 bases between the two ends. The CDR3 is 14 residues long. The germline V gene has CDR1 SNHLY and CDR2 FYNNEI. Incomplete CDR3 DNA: TGTGCCAGCAGTGAGGATTCGGGGCAAGAGACC. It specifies CASSEDSGQET. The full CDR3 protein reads CASSEDSGQETQYF.

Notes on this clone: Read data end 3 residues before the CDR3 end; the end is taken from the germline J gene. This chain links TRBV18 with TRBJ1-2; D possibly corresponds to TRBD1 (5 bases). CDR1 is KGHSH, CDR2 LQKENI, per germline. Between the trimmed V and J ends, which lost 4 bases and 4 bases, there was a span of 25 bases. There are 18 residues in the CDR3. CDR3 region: CASSQSVLQDQSLYGYTF. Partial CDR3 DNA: TGTGCCAGCTCACAATCGGTGCTACAGGACCAGAGTCTCTATGGC. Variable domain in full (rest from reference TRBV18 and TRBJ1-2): NAGVMQNPRHLVRRRGQEARLRCSPMKGHSHVYWYRQLPEEGLKFMVYLQKENIIDESGMPKERFSAEFPKEGPSILRIQQVVRGDSAAYFCASSQSVLQDQSLYGYTFGSGTRLTVV.

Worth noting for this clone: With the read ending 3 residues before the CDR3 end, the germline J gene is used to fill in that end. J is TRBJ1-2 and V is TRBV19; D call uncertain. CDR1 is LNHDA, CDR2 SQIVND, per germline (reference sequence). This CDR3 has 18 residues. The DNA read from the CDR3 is TGTGCCAGTAGTATAGCACTTTTGCTAGCGGCTAGCACAGATACC. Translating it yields CASSIALLLAASTDT. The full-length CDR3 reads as CASSIALLLAASTDTYTF.

The DNA read from the CDR3 is TGTGCCAGCACCCGGGACAGGGGGGACGAAAAA. Translated, it gives CASTRDRGDEK. The whole CDR3 sequence is CASTRDRGDEKLFF. This rearrangement joins TRBV28 to TRBJ1-4; 11 nucleotides align to TRBD1. The read ends 3 residues before the CDR3 terminus; that terminus is restored from the germline J gene. This CDR3 spans 14 amino acids. Looked up from germline, CDR1 is MDHEN and CDR2 is SYDVKM. J was trimmed by 8 bases and V by 7 bases; bases with no gene match: 6.

Incomplete CDR3 DNA: TGTGCCAGCACCCTGGACAGGGGCTCCTACGAG. Translating gives CASTLDRGSYE. The entire CDR3 is CASTLDRGSYEQYF. This chain links TRBV5-4 with TRBJ2-7, with TRBD1 matching 9 bases. The read halts 3 residues ahead of the CDR3 end, with the missing end drawn from the germline J gene. Germline V gene lookup returns CDR1 SGHNT and CDR2 YYREEE (reference sequence). The V and J ends lost 6 bases and 0 bases, in that order; junction bases with no gene match: 4. The CDR3 extends over 14 amino acids.

Incomplete CDR3 DNA: TGCGCCAGCAGCCCGACGGACAGGGGGCCGAACACTGAA. Protein sequence: CASSPTDRGPNTE. The entire CDR3 protein reads CASSPTDRGPNTEAFF. This chain connects TRBV5-1 to TRBJ1-1; 11 positions agree with TRBD1. The read gets to within 3 residues of the CDR3 end, and the germline J gene fills in the rest. Germline CDR1 is SGHRS and CDR2 is YFSETQ. This CDR3 is 16 amino acids long. Trimming took 4 bases from V and 1 from J; bases not matched to a gene: 6.

Incomplete CDR3 DNA: TGTGCCAGCTCACCGCAAGGAACGGGGAATCAGCCC. Protein: CASSPQGTGNQP. The entire CDR3 is CASSPQGTGNQPQHF. V gene TRBV18 combines with J gene TRBJ1-5, with unresolved D. With the read ending 3 residues before the CDR3 end, the germline J gene is used to fill in that end. This CDR3 has 15 amino acids. Between the trimmed V and J ends, which lost 3 bases and 4 bases, there was a span of 13 bases. The V gene's germline CDR1 is KGHSH and CDR2 LQKENI.